What follows describes a single T cell receptor beta chain. The antigen is not known. The data belong to a study of spatial heterogeneity in lung cancer. Overall study findings and caveats: Expanded tumor TCRs that were ubiquitous appeared in blood more at resection than follow-up.

TCRdb re-called the 5' RACE reads through MiXCR, storing one row per CDR3 protein. Found here are around 120,000 distinct CDR3 sequences, 10% to 15% of them singletons; the top ten hold approximately 15%. Specified time point: blood at routine non-recurrence follow-up after resection. Unsorted tumor, nontumor lung tissue or cryopreserved PBMC supplied the whole RNA. Germline CDR1 is MGHRA and CDR2 is YSYEKL. V shed 2 bases and J 4 bases; nucleotides not matched to a gene: 8. CDR3 length: 16 residues. V is TRBV4-1 and J is TRBJ1-1; 9 bases align to TRBD1. This sequence originates from a male donor with early-stage non-small cell lung cancer. The starting material was PBMCs, obtained at follow-up. DNA of the CDR3: TGCGCCAGCAGCCAACAACTGACAGGGGGGATCACTGAAGCTTTCTTT. Protein sequence: CASSQQLTGGITEAFF.